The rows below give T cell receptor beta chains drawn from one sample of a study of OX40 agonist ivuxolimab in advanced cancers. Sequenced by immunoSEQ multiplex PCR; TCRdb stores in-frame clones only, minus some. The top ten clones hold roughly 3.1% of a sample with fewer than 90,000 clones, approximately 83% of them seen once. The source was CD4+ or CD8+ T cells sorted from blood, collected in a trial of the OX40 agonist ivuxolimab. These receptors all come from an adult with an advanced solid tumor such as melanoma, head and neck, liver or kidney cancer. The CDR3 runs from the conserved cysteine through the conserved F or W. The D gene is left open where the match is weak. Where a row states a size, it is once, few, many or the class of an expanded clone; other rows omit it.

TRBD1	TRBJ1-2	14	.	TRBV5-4	TGTGCCAGCAGCATGCCGGGACAGGGCCGAGGCTACACCTTC	CASSMPGQGRGYTF
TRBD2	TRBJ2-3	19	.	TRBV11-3	TGTGCCAGCAGCTCGGGCGACTTCCTAGCGGGAGTGGGCACAGATACGCAGTATTTT	CASSSGDFLAGVGTDTQYF
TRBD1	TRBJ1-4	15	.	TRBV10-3	TGTGCCATCAGGGAGACAGGGAAGGGGAATGAAAAACTGTTTTTT	CAIRETGKGNEKLFF
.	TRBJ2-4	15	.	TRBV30	TGTGCCTGGGAAAACTTAAGACGGGCCAAAAACATTCAGTACTTC	CAWENLRRAKNIQYF
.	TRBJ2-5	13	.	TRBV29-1	TGCAGCGTGAGAACCTCCCCCGGAGAGACCCAGTACTTC	CSVRTSPGETQYF
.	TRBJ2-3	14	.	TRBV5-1	TGCGCCAGCAGAATAGGCCAGGGCTCGGATACGCAGTATTTT	CASRIGQGSDTQYF
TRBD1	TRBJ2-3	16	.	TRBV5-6	TGTGCCAGCAGCCCCCCGACAGGGTTGCGCACAGATACGCAGTATTTT	CASSPPTGLRTDTQYF
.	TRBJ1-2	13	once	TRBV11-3	TGTGCCAGCAGCTTAAATGTGGGGAATGGCTACACCTTC	CASSLNVGNGYTF
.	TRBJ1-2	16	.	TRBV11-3	TGTGCCAGCAGCTTAGGGGGCAGGGCAGCTAACTATGGCTACACCTTC	CASSLGGRAANYGYTF
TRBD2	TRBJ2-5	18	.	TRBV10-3	TGTGCCATCAGTGAGTCGACGGTCAATACCCGGGGGGGGGAGACCCAGTACTTC	CAISESTVNTRGGETQYF
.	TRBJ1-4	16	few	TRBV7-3	TGTGCCAGCAGCCCACAACCCACCGAGCGTAATGAAAAACTGTTTTTT	CASSPQPTERNEKLFF
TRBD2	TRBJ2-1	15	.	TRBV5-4	TGTGCCAGCAGCCGGACTAGCGGAACATACAATGAGCAGTTCTTC	CASSRTSGTYNEQFF
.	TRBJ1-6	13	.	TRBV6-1	TGTGCCAGCAGTTTCCTTGGGGTCTCACCCCTCCACTTT	CASSFLGVSPLHF
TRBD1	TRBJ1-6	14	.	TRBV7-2	TGTGCCAGCAGTCTGGACAGGGGAAATTCACCCCTCCACTTT	CASSLDRGNSPLHF
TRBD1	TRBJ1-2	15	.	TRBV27	TGTGCCAGCAGTTTACGGACAGGGGTTAGTAAACGCTACACCTTC	CASSLRTGVSKRYTF
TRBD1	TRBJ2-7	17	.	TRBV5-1	TGCGCCAGCAGCTATGTTGAGGGACAGGCGAACACCTACGAGCAGTACTTC	CASSYVEGQANTYEQYF
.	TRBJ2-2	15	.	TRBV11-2	TGTGCCAGCAGCTTAGAGCCGGGAGTATCCGGGGAGCTGTTTTTT	CASSLEPGVSGELFF
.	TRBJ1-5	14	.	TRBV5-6	TGTGCCAGCAGCTTGGGTGAGGGGTATCAGCCCCAGCATTTT	CASSLGEGYQPQHF
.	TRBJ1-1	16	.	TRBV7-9	TGTGCCAGCAGCTTAATAAGCGGTAGAGGGAGGACTGAAGCTTTCTTT	CASSLISGRGRTEAFF
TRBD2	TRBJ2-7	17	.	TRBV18	TGTGCCAGCTCACCGCGATTAACTAGCGGAGCCCTCTACGAGCAGTACTTC	CASSPRLTSGALYEQYF